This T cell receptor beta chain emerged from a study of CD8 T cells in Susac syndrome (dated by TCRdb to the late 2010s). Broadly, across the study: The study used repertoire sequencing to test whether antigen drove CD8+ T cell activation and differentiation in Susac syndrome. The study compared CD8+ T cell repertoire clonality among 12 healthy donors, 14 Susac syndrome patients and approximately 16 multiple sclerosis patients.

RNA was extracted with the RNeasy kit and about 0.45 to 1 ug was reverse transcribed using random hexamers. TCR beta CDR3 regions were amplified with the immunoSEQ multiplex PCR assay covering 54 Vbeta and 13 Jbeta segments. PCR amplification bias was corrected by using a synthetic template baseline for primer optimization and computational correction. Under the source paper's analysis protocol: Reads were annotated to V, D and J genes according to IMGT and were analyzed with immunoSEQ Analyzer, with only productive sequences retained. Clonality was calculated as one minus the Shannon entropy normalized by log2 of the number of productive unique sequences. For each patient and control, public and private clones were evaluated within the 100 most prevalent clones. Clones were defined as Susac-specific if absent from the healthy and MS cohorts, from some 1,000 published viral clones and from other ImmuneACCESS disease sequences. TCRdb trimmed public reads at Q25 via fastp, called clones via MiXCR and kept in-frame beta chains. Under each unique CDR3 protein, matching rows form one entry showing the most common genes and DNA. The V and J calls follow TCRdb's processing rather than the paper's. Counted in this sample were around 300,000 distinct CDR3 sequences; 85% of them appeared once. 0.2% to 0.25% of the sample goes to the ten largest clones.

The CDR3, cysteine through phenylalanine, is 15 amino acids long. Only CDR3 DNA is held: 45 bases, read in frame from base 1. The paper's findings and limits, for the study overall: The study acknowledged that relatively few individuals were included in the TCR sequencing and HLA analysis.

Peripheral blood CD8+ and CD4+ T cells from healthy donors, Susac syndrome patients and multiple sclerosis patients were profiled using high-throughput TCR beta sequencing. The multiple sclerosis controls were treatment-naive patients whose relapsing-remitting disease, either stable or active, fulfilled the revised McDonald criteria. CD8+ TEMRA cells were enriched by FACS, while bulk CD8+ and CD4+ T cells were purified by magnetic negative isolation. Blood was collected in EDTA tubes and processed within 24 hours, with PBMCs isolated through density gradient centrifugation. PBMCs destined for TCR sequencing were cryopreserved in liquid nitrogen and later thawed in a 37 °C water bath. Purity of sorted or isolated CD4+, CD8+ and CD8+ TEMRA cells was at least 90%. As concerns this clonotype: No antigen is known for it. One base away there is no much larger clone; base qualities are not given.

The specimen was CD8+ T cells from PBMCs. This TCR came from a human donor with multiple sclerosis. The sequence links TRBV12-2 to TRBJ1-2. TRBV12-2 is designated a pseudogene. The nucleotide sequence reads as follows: TGTGCAAGTCGCTCCGGTGACGGAGGGAACTATGGCTACACCTTC. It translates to CASRSGDGGNYGYTF.